These 16 T cell receptor beta chains came from one sample sequenced in a study of blood T cells in healthy people across ages (dated by TCRdb to between 2014 and 2016). The library was built by means of 5' RACE. The sequencer was an Illumina HiSeq 2500. A second PCR of roughly 6 to 12 cycles was performed with a sample-barcoded 5' primer and a J-beta primer mix. The public reads were reprocessed in TCRdb via fastp at Q25 and MiXCR, keeping in-frame beta chains. When rows share a CDR3 protein, they turn into one entry using the most common DNA and genes. Present in this sample are 600,000 to 1,000,000 distinct CDR3 sequences, around 25% of which were seen just once. The ten largest clonotypes hold approximately 4% of the sample. Separately, the same data were catalogued under a study of T cells of mothers and their children.

The sample consisted of blood. These receptors came from a boy aged 5 to 17 in good health.

The chain links TRBV6-6 to TRBJ1-1; 7 bases line up with TRBD1. This CDR3 contains 12 residues. The ends lost 10 bases at V and 4 bases at J; junction bases unmatched: 6. CDR1 MNHNY and CDR2 SVGAGI come from the germline V gene (reference sequence). The CDR3 is CATQGGVTEAFF. The CDR3 DNA is TGTGCCACCCAGGGGGGGGTCACTGAAGCTTTCTTT.

This clonotype has more than one count but fewer than ten. The chain recombines TRBV29-1 with TRBJ2-5, with TRBD1 matching 8 bases. The J call may be faulty, since TRBJ2-1 better matches the DNA end. CDR1 and CDR2 from the germline V gene are SQVTM and ANQGSEA. This CDR3 is built from 12 residues. The CDR3: CSGEDRAHEQFF. The CDR3 DNA follows: TGCAGCGGGGAGGACAGGGCCCATGAGCAGTTCTTC.

The chain joins TRBV7-2 to TRBJ1-3; weak D call: TRBD1 (6 bases). This CDR3 is 16 amino acids long. Looked up from germline, CDR1 is SGHTA and CDR2 is FQGNSA. Trimming shortened V by 4 bases and J by 0 bases, and 13 bases separated the two germline ends. The CDR3 DNA reads TGTGCCAGCAGCTCCAGGGGACTCAGCTCTGGAAACACCATATATTTT. It encodes CASSSRGLSSGNTIYF.

This clonotype appeared a few times. This chain links TRBV18 with TRBJ1-4, with 10 bases fitting TRBD1. The CDR3 totals 16 residues. The germline gives CDR1 KGHSH, CDR2 LQKENI. V shed 2 bases and J 6 bases; nucleotides not matched to a gene: 6. The CDR3 is CASSPSYGTGDEKLFF. CDR3 bases: TGTGCCAGCTCACCAAGTTATGGGACAGGGGATGAAAAACTGTTTTTT.

The chain recombines TRBV7-9 with TRBJ1-4, with 8 positions matching TRBD1. The germline CDR1 and CDR2 sequences are SEHNR and FQNEAQ (reference sequence). The CDR3 spans 15 residues. V shed 6 bases and J 8 bases; nucleotides not matched to a gene: 11. The CDR3 coding sequence is TGTGCCAGCAGACCCTACAGGGGGGGAGACGAAAAACTGTTTTTT. Translation gives CASRPYRGGDEKLFF.

Only a few counts were recorded for this clonotype. The chain couples TRBV14 to TRBJ2-5; possibly TRBD2 for D (5 bases). The DNA end is more similar to TRBJ2-7, so the J call may be wrong. This CDR3 is 15 amino acids long. Germline CDR1 and CDR2: SGHDN and FVKESK. The CDR3 loop reads CASSQAGLVPYEQYF. The CDR3 DNA sequence: TGTGCCAGCAGCCAAGCAGGACTCGTCCCCTACGAGCAGTACTTC.

The genes are TRBV28 and TRBJ1-2; D is possibly TRBD1 (6 bases). Looked up from germline, CDR1 is MDHEN and CDR2 is SYDVKM. CDR3 size: 12 residues. V lost 7 bases to trimming and J lost 8 bases, with 14 bases between them. The CDR3 DNA reads TGTGCCAGCACCCGAGGGGGGGAGGGCTACACCTTC. Its protein product is CASTRGGEGYTF.

This clonotype has just a few counts. The chain carries TRBV4-1 and TRBJ2-3; no firm D call. The CDR3 sequence is 14 residues long. Germline V gene data show CDR1 as MGHRA and CDR2 as YSYEKL. Trimming shortened V by 1 base and J by 4 bases, and 9 bases separated the two germline ends. CDR3 bases: TGCGCCAGCAGCCAAGGACCGGTTTCAGATACGCAGTATTTT. It encodes CASSQGPVSDTQYF.

This clonotype was counted a few times. The rearrangement uses TRBV6-6 and TRBJ2-7; 10 bases are shared with TRBD1. CDR1 MNHNY and CDR2 SVGAGI come from the germline V gene (reference sequence). The CDR3 has 15 residues. V lost 4 bases to trimming and J lost 4 bases; unmatched junction nucleotides: 7. The CDR3 loop reads CASSFPGQGVYEQYF. CDR3 DNA: TGTGCCAGCAGTTTCCCCGGACAGGGGGTTTACGAGCAGTACTTC.

The sample holds a few counts of this clonotype. The chain has TRBV6-1 and TRBJ2-5, with D perhaps matching TRBD1 (5 bases). The assigned J gene may be wrong: the sequence end matches TRBJ2-7 better. CDR3 length equals 15 residues. Germline assignment: CDR1 MNHNS and CDR2 SASEGT. CDR3 bases: TGTGCCAGCAGTGAACCCTGGGGCAGTCACGGCGAGCAGTACTTC. Its protein is CASSEPWGSHGEQYF.

The chain joins TRBV7-9 to TRBJ2-7; possibly TRBD2 for D (6 bases). V lost 6 bases to trimming and J lost 3 bases, with 15 bases between them. CDR1 and CDR2 from the germline V gene are SEHNR and FQNEAQ (reference sequence). The CDR3 contains 14 residues. This chain's CDR3 is CASRPGEAFYEQYF. The DNA for the CDR3 is TGTGCCAGCAGACCGGGAGAAGCCTTCTACGAGCAGTACTTC. Based on the CDR3 plus reference TRBV7-9 and TRBJ2-7, the full variable domain is DTGVSQNPRHKITKRGQNVTFRCDPISEHNRLYWYRQTLGQGPEFLTYFQNEAQLEKSRLLSDRFSAERPKGSFSTLEIQRTEQGDSAMYLCASRPGEAFYEQYFGPGTRLTVT.

The V gene is TRBV19, the J gene TRBJ2-5; D is undetermined. The J call may be in error: the DNA end matches TRBJ2-1 better. Germline assignment: CDR1 LNHDA and CDR2 SQIVND (reference sequence). The CDR3 loop spans 14 amino acids. CDR3 nucleotide sequence: TGTGCCAGTAGTCCGGCCATCACCTACAATGAGCAGTTCTTC. Translated: CASSPAITYNEQFF.

The V call is TRBV13, the J call TRBJ2-1, with D possibly TRBD2 on 5 matching bases. There are 15 residues in the CDR3. The germline gives CDR1 PRHDT, CDR2 FYEKMQ (reference sequence). V was shortened by 0 bases and J by 5 bases, with 11 bases between the two germline ends. The chain's CDR3 is CASSLGGVRDNEQFF. The CDR3 DNA sequence: TGTGCCAGCAGCTTAGGCGGTGTGCGGGACAATGAGCAGTTCTTC.

With respect to this clonotype: One junction end disagrees with the germline gene, perhaps due to a read error. The genes are TRBV7-7 and TRBJ2-3, with 9 bases matching TRBD1. Germline V gene data show CDR1 as SSHAT and CDR2 as FNYEAQ (reference sequence). The CDR3 has 16 residues. This chain's CDR3 is CASSAGQGGEADTQYF. The DNA for the CDR3 is TGTGCTAGCAGCGCGGGACAGGGCGGGGAAGCAGATACGCAGTATTTT.

This clonotype was seen repeatedly, ten times or more. The rearrangement uses TRBV20-1 and TRBJ2-1, with TRBD2 matching 9 bases. Germline assignment: CDR1 DFQATT and CDR2 SNEGSKA (reference sequence). The CDR3 loop spans 16 amino acids. The V gene end was trimmed by 0 bases and the J gene end by 7 bases; junction bases not matched to a gene: 10. CDR3 bases: TGCAGTGCTAGAGATTCTAGGGCTAGCGGGGCTAATGAGCAGTTCTTC. The encoded protein is CSARDSRASGANEQFF.

The rearrangement links TRBV28 to TRBJ2-2, with D unclear. Trimming removed 2 bases from V and 8 bases from J, with 18 bases in between. The CDR3 spans 16 residues. Germline lookup yields CDR1 MDHEN and CDR2 SYDVKM. The CDR3 region has the DNA TGTGCCAGCAGTTTAGCTTTGGCGGCTAATGGAGGGGAGCTGTTTTTT. Amino acid sequence: CASSLALAANGGELFF.